The rows below give T cell receptor beta chains drawn from one sample of a study of blood T cell repertoires in COVID-19. Clones were read by immunoSEQ multiplex PCR, and TCRdb kept only the in-frame ones, dropping some. The repertoire has approximately 110,000 clones, about 85% of them found once; the top ten carry about 1.6%. Sequenced input: peripheral blood. The receptors originated from a man aged 45 to 65 with acute or convalescent COVID-19. Each CDR3 is given with its conserved first and last residue. A D gene is named only where the DNA matches it firmly. Where a row states a size, it is once, few, many or the class of an expanded clone; other rows omit it.

J: TRBJ1-5
size: once
V: TRBV6-2/TRBV6-3
D: NA
DNA: TGTGCCAGCAGTTACTCGACTTGGACAGATTATAGCAATCAGCCCCAGCATTTT
CDR3: CASSYSTWTDYSNQPQHF

J: TRBJ1-6
size: NA
V: TRBV6-5
D: NA
DNA: TGTGCCAGCAGTTATGGGCAGGGAGGTTCCCTCCACTTT
CDR3: CASSYGQGGSLHF

J: TRBJ1-6
size: NA
V: TRBV9
D: TRBD1
DNA: TGTGCCAGCAGGGGGACAGGGGATCAATCACCCCTCCACTTT
CDR3: CASRGTGDQSPLHF

J: TRBJ2-1
size: NA
V: TRBV6-5
D: NA
DNA: TGTGCCAGCGGCTCCCACTACAATGAGCAGTTCTTC
CDR3: CASGSHYNEQFF

J: TRBJ2-3
size: NA
V: TRBV29-1
D: NA
DNA: TGCAGCGTTGATCGGGGACTGAGCACAGATACGCAGTATTTT
CDR3: CSVDRGLSTDTQYF

J: TRBJ2-2
size: NA
V: TRBV15
D: NA
DNA: TGTGCCACCAGCAGAGATTATAACACCGGGGAGCTGTTTTTT
CDR3: CATSRDYNTGELFF

J: TRBJ2-1
size: NA
V: TRBV6-5
D: TRBD1
DNA: TGTGCCAGCAGCTCGGGACAGGGCAATTACAATGAGCAGTTCTTC
CDR3: CASSSGQGNYNEQFF

J: TRBJ1-2
size: NA
V: TRBV11-2
D: NA
DNA: TGTGCCAGCAGCGGTACCCGGGGGAACTATGGCTACACCTTC
CDR3: CASSGTRGNYGYTF

J: TRBJ2-2
size: NA
V: TRBV5-1
D: NA
DNA: TGCGCCAGCAGCGAGACGGACGGGGGAACCGGGGAGCTGTTTTTT
CDR3: CASSETDGGTGELFF

J: TRBJ2-5
size: NA
V: TRBV9
D: TRBD2
DNA: TGTGCCAGCAGCGTAGCTAGCGGGGGGGCCAGACAGACCCAGTACTTC
CDR3: CASSVASGGARQTQYF

J: TRBJ2-3
size: NA
V: TRBV5-1
D: TRBD1
DNA: TGCGCCAGCAGCTCGGGACAGGGTAACACAGATACGCAGTATTTT
CDR3: CASSSGQGNTDTQYF

J: TRBJ1-1
size: NA
V: TRBV11-2
D: NA
DNA: TGTGCCAGCAGCTTACAAACAGGGAACATGAACACTGAAGCTTTCTTT
CDR3: CASSLQTGNMNTEAFF

J: TRBJ1-4
size: NA
V: TRBV2
D: TRBD1
DNA: TGTGCCAGCAAGGACAGGGTGTTATCTAATGAAAAACTGTTTTTT
CDR3: CASKDRVLSNEKLFF

J: TRBJ2-2
size: NA
V: TRBV5-1
D: TRBD1
DNA: TGCGCCAGCAGCCCCGGAGGACAGGGGATTCCCGGGGAGCTGTTTTTT
CDR3: CASSPGGQGIPGELFF

J: TRBJ1-2
size: NA
V: TRBV5-1
D: TRBD1
DNA: TGCGCCAGCAGCTCGGCAGACAGGGGTGATGGCTACACCTTC
CDR3: CASSSADRGDGYTF

J: TRBJ1-1
size: NA
V: TRBV12-3/TRBV12-4
D: NA
DNA: TGTGCCAGCAGTTTATGGGGCCCAGAAGCTTTCTTT
CDR3: CASSLWGPEAFF